The clone carrying this T cell receptor beta chain appeared many times. Its antigen is not known. Sequencing ends 3 residues short of the CDR3 end; the germline J gene provides the rest. The V and J ends lost 7 bases and 0 bases, in that order; junction bases with no gene match: 2. Looked up from germline, CDR1 is SQVTM and CDR2 is ANQGSEA. The CDR3 covers 15 residues. The data were produced by immunoSEQ multiplex PCR, yet TCRdb's version contains in-frame clones alone and is incomplete. The sample includes 15,000 to 20,000 clones, none of them occurring once. The sample belongs to a study of T cell clonality in common variable immunodeficiency. Study-wide points: Common variable immunodeficiency TCR beta sequences reportedly had fewer deletions and N-nucleotide insertions.

The rearrangement joins TRBV29-1 to TRBJ2-4; 14 bases are a match to TRBD2. The sample comprised peripheral blood mononuclear cells. This clonotype originated in a human donor with common variable immunodeficiency. CDR3 bases read: TGCAGCGCGACTAGCGGGGGGGTAGCCAAAAACATT. This translates into CSATSGGVAKNI. The entire CDR3 sequence reads CSATSGGVAKNIQYF.